This T cell receptor (beta chain) stems from a study of OX40 agonist ivuxolimab in advanced cancers. At the level of the study: Patients in dose escalation had liver, melanoma, kidney or head and neck cancers. Partial responses occurred in Three dose-escalation patients, one with hepatocellular carcinoma and two with cutaneous melanoma. Study-wide results and limits: Both CD4+ and CD8+ T cell populations in blood had undergone clonal expansion by week 6 at 0.1 to 3.0 mg/kg.

The protocol was immunoSEQ multiplex PCR, while the TCRdb copy is restricted to in-frame clones and leaves out a portion. This sample has some 68,000 clones, with roughly 90% found just once. CDR1 is SGHVS, CDR2 FNYEAQ, per germline. CDR3 length equals 15 residues. Trimming removed 8 bases at V and 3 bases at J, with 19 bases between. Concerning this clone itself: Antigen specificity is unknown.

The clonotype comes from an adult with an advanced solid tumor such as melanoma, head and neck, liver or kidney cancer. The J gene is TRBJ2-5, the V gene TRBV7-6, with D possibly matching TRBD2 (5 bases). The sequencing here drew on CD4+ or CD8+ T cells sorted from blood, taken in a trial of the OX40 agonist ivuxolimab. The CDR3 region has the DNA TGTGCCAGCCCCCTCGATAAGCCGACTAAAGAGACCCAGTACTTC. It is translated as CASPLDKPTKETQYF.